A selection of T cell receptor beta chains follows, all from one sample in a study of early T cells in non-severe SARS-CoV-2 infection. TCRdb reanalysed the 5' RACE reads using MiXCR and keeps one entry per CDR3 protein. The repertoire holds about 64,000 distinct CDR3 sequences, roughly an eighth seen once, with more than 1.2% in the top ten. Sequenced here: whole blood, sampled at baseline. Receptors were obtained from an adult who was a healthcare worker with PCR-confirmed SARS-CoV-2 infection or an uninfected control (not recorded which). CDR3s include the opening cysteine and the closing phenylalanine or tryptophan. D genes are given only for firm matches. Clone size is stated in some rows and not others, as once, few, many or a class when expanded.

v_gene	d_gene	abundance	j_gene	CDR3aa	CDR3nt
TRBV28	TRBD2	.	TRBJ2-1	CASSLSPSGKWNEQFF	TGTGCCAGCAGTTTATCCCCTAGCGGGAAGTGGAATGAGCAGTTCTTC
TRBV28	TRBD1	.	TRBJ2-5	CASSLMRGLNQETQYF	TGTGCCAGCAGTTTAATGAGGGGGCTTAACCAAGAGACCCAGTACTTC
TRBV9	.	.	TRBJ2-7	CASSVPLAESSYEQYF	TGTGCCAGCAGCGTACCCCTGGCAGAAAGCTCCTACGAGCAGTACTTC
TRBV7-2	TRBD1	.	TRBJ2-7	CASSLQWGTALYF	TGTGCCAGCAGCTTACAATGGGGGACAGCTTTGTACTTC
TRBV15	.	many	TRBJ1-1	CATSIGISFEAFF	TGTGCCACCAGTATAGGGATTAGCTTTGAAGCTTTCTTT
TRBV6-2/TRBV6-3	TRBD1	few	TRBJ2-7	CASSRWTGVDEQYF	TGTGCCAGCAGTCGTTGGACAGGGGTCGACGAGCAGTACTTC
TRBV28	TRBD2	few	TRBJ2-3	CASSLPRAGLTDTQYF	TGTGCCAGCAGTTTACCCAGAGCGGGGCTCACAGATACGCAGTATTTT
TRBV5-5	.	many	TRBJ1-5	CASSLAGTRNQPQHF	TGTGCCAGCAGCTTGGCCGGAACTCGCAATCAGCCCCAGCATTTT
TRBV29-1	.	few	TRBJ2-3	CSVSVQGTDTQYF	TGCAGCGTTTCGGTGCAGGGAACAGATACGCAGTATTTT
TRBV7-9	.	many	TRBJ2-7	CASSLESRQYF	TGTGCCAGCAGCTTAGAGTCCCGGCAGTACTTC
TRBV13	TRBD2	many	TRBJ2-7	CASSPTLAVPAYEQYF	TGTGCCAGCAGCCCTACACTAGCGGTGCCCGCCTACGAGCAGTACTTC